These 5 T cell receptor beta chains originate from one sample sequenced in a study of tissue T cells after allogeneic stem cell transplantation. TCRdb keeps only in-frame clones here, not all; method: immunoSEQ multiplex PCR. The data hold around 2,800 clones, with around 40% observed a single time. Time point: mouse harvest day 14 after allogeneic transplant. Each mouse received 10^7 T-cell-depleted marrow cells plus 10^6 splenic CD5+ T cells by tail vein. Material: gut tissue. Source of these receptors: a female BALB/c mouse given C57BL/6 T cells with graft-versus-host disease after an allogeneic hematopoietic cell transplant.

The sample holds a few counts of this clone. Genes here carry mouse names. The missing CDR3 end, 1 residue past where the read stops, is filled in from the germline J gene. This chain links TRBV3 with TRBJ1-1; no definite D call. From germline, CDR1 is SNHLY and CDR2 FYNGKV (reference sequence). The CDR3 loop spans 12 amino acids. Trimming removed 6 bases from V and 4 bases from J, with 9 bases in between. CDR3 sequence reads: CASSRGSTEVFF. The sequenced part of the CDR3 DNA is TGTGCCAGCAGTCGGGGTTCCACAGAAGTCTTC.

On this clone: Gene names and germline refer to mouse. The read is 1 residue too short to cover the CDR3 end, so that end is filled in from the germline J gene. The chain links TRBV3 to TRBJ1-3; unclear D gene. CDR3 size: 14 residues. Per germline, CDR1 SNHLY and CDR2 FYNGKV (reference sequence). V gave up 1 base and J gave up 0 bases, with 4 bases separating them. The CDR3 is CASSLVSSGNTLYF. Partial CDR3 DNA: TGTGCCAGCAGCTTAGTCAGTTCTGGAAATACGCTCTAT.

To note about this clone: The listed genes are named as in mouse. The missing CDR3 end, 1 residue past where the read stops, is filled in from the germline J gene. The chain has TRBV26 and TRBJ2-3; possible D gene TRBD1, 6 bases. V lost 4 bases, J lost 0 bases, and 8 bases lay in between. This CDR3 is built from 14 residues. Germline V lookup: CDR1 KGHPV, CDR2 FQNQEV (reference sequence). CDR3: CASSRTASAETLYF. The part of the CDR3 DNA that was read is TGTGCCAGCAGTCGGACAGCTAGTGCAGAAACGCTGTAT.

Concerning this clone: Mouse gene names apply. The read ends 1 residue early relative to the CDR3; the germline J gene fills the gap. The chain is built from TRBV26 and TRBJ2-5; 9 bases match TRBD2. V dropped 2 bases and J dropped 5; count of bases not matched to a gene: 2. The CDR3 has 14 amino acids. Germline CDR1 is KGHPV and CDR2 is FQNQEV (reference sequence). CDR3 protein: CASSLLGGADTQYF. The CDR3 DNA, read in part, is TGTGCCAGCAGTCTGCTGGGGGGGGCAGACACCCAGTAC.

To note about this clone: Genes and germline are mouse. Read sequence stops 1 residue before the CDR3 end, and the germline J gene provides the missing end. The chain combines TRBV26 with TRBJ1-1; D might be TRBD1 (6 bases). The CDR3 contains 13 residues. The germline V and J ends were trimmed by 2 bases and 5 bases, with 9 bases remaining between them. The germline V gene has CDR1 KGHPV and CDR2 FQNQEV (reference sequence). Partial CDR3 DNA: TGTGCCAGCAGTCTGCTGGGGGCGACAGAAGTCTTC. Translating it yields CASSLLGATEVF. The full-length CDR3 reads as CASSLLGATEVFF.